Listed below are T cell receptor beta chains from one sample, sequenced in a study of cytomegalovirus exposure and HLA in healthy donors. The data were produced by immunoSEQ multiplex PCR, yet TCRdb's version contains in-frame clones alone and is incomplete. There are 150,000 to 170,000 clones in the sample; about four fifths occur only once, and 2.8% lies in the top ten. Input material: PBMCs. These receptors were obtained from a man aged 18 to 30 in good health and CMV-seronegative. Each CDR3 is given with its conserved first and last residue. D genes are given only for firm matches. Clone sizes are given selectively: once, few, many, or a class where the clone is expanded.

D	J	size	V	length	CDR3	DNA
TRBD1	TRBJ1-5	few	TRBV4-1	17	CASSQIPVTGSKRPQHF	TGCGCCAGCAGCCAAATCCCCGTGACAGGGTCAAAGAGGCCCCAGCATTTT
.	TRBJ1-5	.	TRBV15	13	CATSITVGQPQHF	TGTGCCACCAGCATAACAGTGGGTCAGCCCCAGCATTTT
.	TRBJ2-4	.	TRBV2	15	CASSELSLAKNIQYF	TGTGCCAGCAGTGAACTAAGTTTAGCCAAAAACATTCAGTACTTC
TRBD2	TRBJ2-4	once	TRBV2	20	CASSDGGLAGGRLAKNIQYF	TGTGCCAGCAGTGATGGGGGACTAGCGGGGGGGCGACTAGCCAAAAACATTCAGTACTTC
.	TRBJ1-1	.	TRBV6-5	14	CASSPKGVDTEAFF	TGTGCCAGCAGCCCGAAGGGGGTCGACACTGAAGCTTTCTTT
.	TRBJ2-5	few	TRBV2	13	CASSEAGVRTQYF	TGTGCCAGCAGTGAAGCCGGGGTAAGGACCCAGTACTTC
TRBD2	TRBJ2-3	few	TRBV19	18	CASSISAGGPPSTDTQYF	TGTGCCAGTAGTATCTCGGCGGGGGGCCCCCCAAGCACAGATACGCAGTATTTT
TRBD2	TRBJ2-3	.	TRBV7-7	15	CASSLSGGATDTQYF	TGTGCTAGCAGCCTTAGCGGGGGGGCCACAGATACGCAGTATTTT
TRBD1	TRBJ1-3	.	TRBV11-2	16	CASSSTGTVSGNTIYF	TGTGCCAGCAGTTCCACCGGGACAGTCTCTGGAAACACCATATATTTT
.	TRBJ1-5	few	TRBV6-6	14	CASTHGGNNQPQHF	TGTGCCAGCACCCATGGGGGGAACAATCAGCCCCAGCATTTT
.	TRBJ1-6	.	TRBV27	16	CASSLETASYNSPLHF	TGTGCCAGCAGTTTAGAAACAGCTTCCTATAATTCACCCCTCCACTTT
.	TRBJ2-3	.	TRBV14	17	CASSQDMGLTSTDTQYF	TGTGCCAGCAGCCAAGATATGGGACTGACTAGCACAGATACGCAGTATTTT
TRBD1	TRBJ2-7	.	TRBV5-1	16	CASSLAQYSGGYEQYF	TGCGCCAGCAGCTTGGCCCAGTATTCAGGGGGCTACGAGCAGTACTTC
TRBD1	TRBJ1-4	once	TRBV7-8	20	CASSSTVTGTGAGANEKLFF	TGTGCCAGCAGCTCTACAGTAACCGGGACAGGGGCCGGGGCTAATGAAAAACTGTTTTTT
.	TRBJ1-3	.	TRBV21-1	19	CASSKVRELGRFSGNTIYF	TGTGCCAGCAGCAAAGTTCGGGAGTTGGGGAGATTCTCTGGAAACACCATATATTTT